This T cell receptor (beta chain) was profiled in a study of cytomegalovirus exposure and HLA in healthy donors. As to this clone: What it recognizes is unknown.

Use of 60 Vbeta and 13 Jbeta primers characterized the PCR. The method was immunoSEQ multiplex PCR; TCRdb's version includes in-frame clones alone and lacks a portion of them. This table holds roughly 180,000 clones, around 72% found once. CDR3 size: 17 residues. CDR1 ENHRY and CDR2 SYGVKD come from the germline V gene. Study-level points and caveats: Later, TCR association rates were found to vary by HLA locus, highest for DRB1 and lowest for HLA-C. Information on immune exposure was restricted to one variable (CMV serostatus).

The chain is built from TRBV10-3 and TRBJ2-5; the match to TRBD2 covers 7 bases. The J call is uncertain, as TRBJ2-7 better fits the DNA end. The receptor's source is a female donor in good health and CMV-seronegative. Material for sequencing was PBMCs. Here the CDR3 DNA reads TGTGCCATCAGTGAGACAGACACGAGCTGGGGGGGCTACGAGCAGTACTTC. This translates into CAISETDTSWGGYEQYF.